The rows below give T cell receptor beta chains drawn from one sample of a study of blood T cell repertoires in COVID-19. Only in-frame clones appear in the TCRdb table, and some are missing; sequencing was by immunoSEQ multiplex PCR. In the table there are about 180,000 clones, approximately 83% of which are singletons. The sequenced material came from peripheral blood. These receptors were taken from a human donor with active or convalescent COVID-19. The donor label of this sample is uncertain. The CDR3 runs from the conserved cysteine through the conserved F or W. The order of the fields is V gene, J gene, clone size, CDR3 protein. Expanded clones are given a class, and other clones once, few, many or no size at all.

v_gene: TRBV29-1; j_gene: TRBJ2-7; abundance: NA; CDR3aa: CSVDDSYEQYF
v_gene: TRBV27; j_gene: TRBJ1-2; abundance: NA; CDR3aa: CASRTGTGHGYTF
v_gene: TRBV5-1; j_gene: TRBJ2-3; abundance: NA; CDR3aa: CASSLGRLAGTDTQYF
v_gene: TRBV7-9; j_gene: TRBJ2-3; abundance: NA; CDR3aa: CASSLATSGGTDTQYF
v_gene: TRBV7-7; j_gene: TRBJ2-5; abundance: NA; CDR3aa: CASSPLAGGQETQYF
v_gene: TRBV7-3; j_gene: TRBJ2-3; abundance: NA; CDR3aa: CASSRTSGSAADTQYF
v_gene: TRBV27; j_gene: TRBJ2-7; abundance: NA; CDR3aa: CASSLSGTSATYEQYF
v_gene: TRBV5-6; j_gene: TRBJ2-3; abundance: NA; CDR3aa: CASSLYSTDTQYF
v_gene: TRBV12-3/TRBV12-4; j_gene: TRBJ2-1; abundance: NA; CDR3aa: CASSPTRANEQFF
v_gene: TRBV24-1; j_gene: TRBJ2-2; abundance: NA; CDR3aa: CATSGRVDGELFF
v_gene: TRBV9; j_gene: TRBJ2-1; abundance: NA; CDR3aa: CASSATVVANNEQFF
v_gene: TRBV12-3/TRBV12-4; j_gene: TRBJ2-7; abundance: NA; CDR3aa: CASSRRQGGEQYF
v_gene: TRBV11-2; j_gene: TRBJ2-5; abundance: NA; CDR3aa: CASSLGRRGETQYF
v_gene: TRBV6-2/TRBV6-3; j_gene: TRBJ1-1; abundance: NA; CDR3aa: CASSYPASTEAFF
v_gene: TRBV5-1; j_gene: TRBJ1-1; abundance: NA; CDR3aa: CASSSRGGGRTEAFF
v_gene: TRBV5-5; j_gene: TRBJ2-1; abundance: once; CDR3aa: CASSFSLASNNEQFF
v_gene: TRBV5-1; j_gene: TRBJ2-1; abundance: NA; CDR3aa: CASRKQGLKHEQFF
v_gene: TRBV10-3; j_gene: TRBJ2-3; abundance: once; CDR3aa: CAISESTRAGGQLDTQYF
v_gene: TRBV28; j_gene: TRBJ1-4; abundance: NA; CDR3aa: CASSSEGRAGEKLFF
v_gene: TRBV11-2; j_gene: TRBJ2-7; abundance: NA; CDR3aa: CASSLETGPLYEQYF
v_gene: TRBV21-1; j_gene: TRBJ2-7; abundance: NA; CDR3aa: CASGGVAGGPAGNEQYF
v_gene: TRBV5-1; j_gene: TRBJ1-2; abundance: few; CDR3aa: CASSLGELRYGYTF
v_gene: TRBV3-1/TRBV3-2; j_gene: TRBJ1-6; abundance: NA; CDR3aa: CASSHRSPGDNSPLHF
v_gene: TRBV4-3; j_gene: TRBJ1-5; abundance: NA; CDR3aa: CASSQVVNQPQHF
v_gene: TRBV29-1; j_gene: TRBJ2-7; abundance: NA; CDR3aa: CSVGAGVGYEQYF
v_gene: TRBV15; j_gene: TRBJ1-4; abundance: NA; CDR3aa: CATSRPRLSNEKLFF
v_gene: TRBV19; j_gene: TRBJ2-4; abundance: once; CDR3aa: CASSHRARDSVFLAKNIQYF
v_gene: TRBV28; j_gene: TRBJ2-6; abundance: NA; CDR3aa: CASSLSSGANVLTF